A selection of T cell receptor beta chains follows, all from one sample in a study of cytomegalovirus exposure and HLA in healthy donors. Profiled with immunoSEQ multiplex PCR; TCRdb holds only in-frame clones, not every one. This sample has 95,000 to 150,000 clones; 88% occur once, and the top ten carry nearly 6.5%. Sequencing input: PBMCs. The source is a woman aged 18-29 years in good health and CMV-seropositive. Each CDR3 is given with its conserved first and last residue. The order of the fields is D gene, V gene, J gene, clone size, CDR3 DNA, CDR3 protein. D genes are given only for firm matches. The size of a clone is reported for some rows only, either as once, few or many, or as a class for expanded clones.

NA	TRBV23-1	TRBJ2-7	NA	TGCGCCAGCAGTCCGGCAGACAGGAACTCCTACGAGCAGTACTTC	CASSPADRNSYEQYF
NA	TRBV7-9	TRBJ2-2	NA	TGTGCCAGCACCCCCAAATGGGACTCCGCGAACACCGGGGAGCTGTTTTTT	CASTPKWDSANTGELFF
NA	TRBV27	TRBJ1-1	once	TGTGCCAGCAGTTCAGAGAGGACACTTAAAAACACTGAAGCTTTCTTT	CASSSERTLKNTEAFF
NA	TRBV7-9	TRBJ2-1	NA	TGTGCCAGCAGCCTAGGGAGACCTTCCTACAATGAGCAGTTCTTC	CASSLGRPSYNEQFF
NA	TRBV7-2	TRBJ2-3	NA	TGTGCCAGCAGCGTGTATAGCACAGATACGCAGTATTTT	CASSVYSTDTQYF
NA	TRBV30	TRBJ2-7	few	TGTGCCTGGAGTGTACTGAACGCCGAGCAGTACTTC	CAWSVLNAEQYF
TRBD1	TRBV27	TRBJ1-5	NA	TGTGCCAGCAGTTTCCGGGGACAGGGGAATCAGCCCCAGCATTTT	CASSFRGQGNQPQHF
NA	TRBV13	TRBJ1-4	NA	TGTGCCAGCAGCCCCCGGACACGGGAAAAACTGTTTTTT	CASSPRTREKLFF
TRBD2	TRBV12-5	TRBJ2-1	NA	TGTGCTAGTGGTCCGACCGGACTAGCGGGGGGGTCTCAACTCGGGGAGCAGTTCTTC	CASGPTGLAGGSQLGEQFF
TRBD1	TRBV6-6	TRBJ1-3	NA	TGTGCCAGCAGTTACGGGACAGCTGGAAACACCATATATTTT	CASSYGTAGNTIYF
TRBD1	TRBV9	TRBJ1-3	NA	TGTGCCAGCAGCCCGGACAGGCTCTCTGGAAACACCATATATTTT	CASSPDRLSGNTIYF
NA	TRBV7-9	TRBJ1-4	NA	TGTGCCAGCAGCGGTCTGGGAGCGACTAATGAAAAACTGTTTTTT	CASSGLGATNEKLFF
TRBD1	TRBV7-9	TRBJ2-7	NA	TGTGCCAGCAGCCCTAGGACAGGGCCGACCTACGAGCAGTACTTC	CASSPRTGPTYEQYF
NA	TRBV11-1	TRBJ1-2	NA	TGTGCCAGCAGCTTATACCGGACAGCCAACTATGGCTACACCTTC	CASSLYRTANYGYTF
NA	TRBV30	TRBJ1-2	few	TGTGCCTGGAGTGGTTCAGGGGCCCAAGATTATGGCTACACCTTC	CAWSGSGAQDYGYTF
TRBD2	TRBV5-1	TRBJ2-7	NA	TGCGCCAGCAGCTTGTTGCCTAGCGGCTCCTACGAGCAGTACTTC	CASSLLPSGSYEQYF
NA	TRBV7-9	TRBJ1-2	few	TGTGCCAGCAGCCGCCAGGGGTATGGCTACACCTTC	CASSRQGYGYTF
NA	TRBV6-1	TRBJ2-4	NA	TGTGCCAGCACAAATTCTAGGGAGGCCAAAAACATTCAGTACTTC	CASTNSREAKNIQYF
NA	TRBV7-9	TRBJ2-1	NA	TGTGCCAGCAGTGGGCCACCCAACTACAATGAGCAGTTCTTC	CASSGPPNYNEQFF
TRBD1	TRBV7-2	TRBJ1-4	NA	TGTGCCAGCAGCTTACTCCCGACAGGGGGCCACTCAACTAATGAAAAACTGTTTTTT	CASSLLPTGGHSTNEKLFF
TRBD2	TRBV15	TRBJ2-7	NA	TGTGCCACCAGCAGAGGCTCTAGCGGGAGCTACGAGCAGTACTTC	CATSRGSSGSYEQYF
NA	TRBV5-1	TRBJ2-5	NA	TGCGCCAGCAGCTTCCCGGAGATTCAAGAGACCCAGTACTTC	CASSFPEIQETQYF
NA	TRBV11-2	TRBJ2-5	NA	TGTGCCAGCAGGACCCTACAGGAGAGGGAGACCCAGTACTTC	CASRTLQERETQYF
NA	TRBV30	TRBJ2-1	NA	TGTGCCTGGAGTGCCAACCGCGCCAGGGTTCGCTCCTACAATGAGCAGTTCTTC	CAWSANRARVRSYNEQFF
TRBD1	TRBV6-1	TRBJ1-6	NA	TGTGCCAGCAGTCAAGGACAGGGGAAGTTTAATTCACCCCTCCACTTT	CASSQGQGKFNSPLHF
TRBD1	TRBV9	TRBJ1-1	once	TGTGCCAGCAGCGTAGCCGACAGGGTTGCGGCCCACACTGAAGCTTTCTTT	CASSVADRVAAHTEAFF
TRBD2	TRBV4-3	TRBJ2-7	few	TGCGCCAGCAGCCAGACAGTAGCGGGAGGTCTATACGAGCAGTACTTC	CASSQTVAGGLYEQYF
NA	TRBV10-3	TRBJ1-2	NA	TGTGCCATCAGTAAGGATGGGCCCTATGGCTACACCTTC	CAISKDGPYGYTF
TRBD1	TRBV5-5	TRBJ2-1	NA	TGTGCCAGCAGAGGACAGGGCACCTCCTACAATGAGCAGTTCTTC	CASRGQGTSYNEQFF
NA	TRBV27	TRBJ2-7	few	TGTGCCAGCACCTACCCAGGGTTTGACGAGCAGTACTTC	CASTYPGFDEQYF
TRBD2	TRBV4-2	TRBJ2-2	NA	TGTGCCAGCAGCCAAGAACCTAGCGGGAGCTCGAACACCGGGGAGCTGTTTTTT	CASSQEPSGSSNTGELFF
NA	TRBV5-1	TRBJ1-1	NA	TGCGCCAGCAGCGGGGGGACGTTAGACCCTGAAGCTTTCTTT	CASSGGTLDPEAFF
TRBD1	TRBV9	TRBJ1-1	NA	TGTGCCAGCAGCCCGAGGGAAGGGGGCGTCTCTGAAGCTTTCTTT	CASSPREGGVSEAFF
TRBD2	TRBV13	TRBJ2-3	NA	TGTGCCTCATTGGGACTATCCAAGGGCACAGATACGCAGTATTTT	CASLGLSKGTDTQYF
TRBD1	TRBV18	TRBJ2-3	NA	TGTGCCAGCTCACCAAGGGGCTTGACAGGGGGCTTGGATACGCAGTATTTT	CASSPRGLTGGLDTQYF
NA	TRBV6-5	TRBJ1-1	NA	TGTGCCAGCAGGCTCAGGGGTGCAAACACTGAAGCTTTCTTT	CASRLRGANTEAFF
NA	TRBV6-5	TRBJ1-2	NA	TGTGCCAGCTCGGGGGGAAGGGTCTATGGCTACACCTTC	CASSGGRVYGYTF
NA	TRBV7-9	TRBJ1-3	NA	TGTGCCAGCAGCCGAATCAGTGGGCGAAGAGGAAACACCATATATTTT	CASSRISGRRGNTIYF
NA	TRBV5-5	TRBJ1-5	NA	TGTGCCAGCAGCCCGTGGGCAGGGGACAATCAGCCCCAGCATTTT	CASSPWAGDNQPQHF
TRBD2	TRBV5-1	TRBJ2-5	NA	TGCGCCAGCAGCATCGCGGGAGAGACGGTAGAGACCCAGTACTTC	CASSIAGETVETQYF
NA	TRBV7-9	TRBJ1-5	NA	TGTGCCAGCAGCCCCGGGACATCGGGACAGCCCCAGCATTTT	CASSPGTSGQPQHF
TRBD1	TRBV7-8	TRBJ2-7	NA	TGTGCCAGCAGCTTAGTTCAGGGGGCCTACGAGCAGTACTTC	CASSLVQGAYEQYF
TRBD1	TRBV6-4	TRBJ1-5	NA	TGTGCCAGCAGGAAGAGGAGGGGGCGGAGGCAGCCCCAGCATTTT	CASRKRRGRRQPQHF
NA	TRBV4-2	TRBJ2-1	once	TGTGCCAGCAGCCAAGTCAACCGGAGAGTTAATGAGCAGTTCTTC	CASSQVNRRVNEQFF
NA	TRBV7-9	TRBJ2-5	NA	TGTGCCAGCAGCCTCCAAGAGACCCAGTACTTC	CASSLQETQYF